Presented here are 23 T cell receptor beta chains from one specimen sequenced in a study of control samples from healthy donors and cancer patients (dated by TCRdb to the early 2020s). Receptors were amplified or captured by the immunoSEQ multiplex PCR assay. In TCRdb, the immuneACCESS table is reduced to in-frame sequences with V and J assigned. These tables do not hold every clone; where another copy was compared, an unresolved V gene accounts for under half, and the others remain unexplained. The sample table records over 120,000 clones; around 90% of these occur just once. The ten biggest clones cover under 4% of the sample. Sequencing was performed on blood. These receptor sequences come from a man aged 25 to 45 in good health.

The chain carries TRBV6-1 and TRBJ2-1; D not certain. Germline lookup yields CDR1 MNHNS and CDR2 SASEGT. The CDR3 covers 15 residues. The V end lost 1 base, the J end lost 0 bases, and 7 bases lay between the germline ends. The CDR3, as DNA: TGTGCCAGCAGTGAAGGGGCAGCCTCCTACAATGAGCAGTTCTTC. Its protein product is CASSEGAASYNEQFF.

This clone was picked up a small number of times. V usage is TRBV30 and J usage is TRBJ2-7; D perhaps matches TRBD2 (6 bases). The CDR3 covers 13 residues. CDR1 and CDR2 (germline): GTSNPN, SVGIG (reference sequence). V dropped 2 bases and J dropped 4 bases, with 12 bases sitting between them. CDR3 bases: TGTGCCTGGAGTACGGGAGCGCAGTACGAGCAGTACTTC. This codes for CAWSTGAQYEQYF.

The chain has TRBV7-8 and TRBJ2-1; 9 bases are shared with TRBD2. Losses at the gene ends were 5 bases for V and 8 bases for J; bases not matched to a gene: 13. CDR1 and CDR2 (germline): SGHVS, FQNEAQ. This CDR3 has 16 residues. The CDR3 DNA follows: TGTGCCAGCAGCGCCGGGACTAGCATCAGGTCAGATGAGCAGTTCTTC. It is translated as CASSAGTSIRSDEQFF.

This clone was detected once. The CDR3 nucleotides read TGTGCTAGTGGTTTCCCGGGACAGGGGCCCTTACACACCAATTTAGCTAACTATGGCTACACCTTC. Its translation: CASGFPGQGPLHTNLANYGYTF. The chain employs TRBV12-5 and TRBJ1-2; the match to TRBD1 covers 10 bases. The V gene end was trimmed by 3 bases and the J gene end by 0 bases; junction bases not matched to a gene: 22. The germline gives CDR1 LGHNT, CDR2 FRNRAP. The CDR3 is 22 amino acids.

The V and J genes are TRBV28 and TRBJ1-2; 9 bases align to TRBD1. J lost 4 bases, V lost 8 bases, and 11 bases had no gene match. Germline-derived CDR1 and CDR2 are MDHEN and SYDVKM. The CDR3 contains 15 residues. The CDR3 spells CASRHQTGGSYGYTF. CDR3 nucleotide sequence: TGTGCCAGCCGACACCAGACAGGGGGGTCCTATGGCTACACCTTC.

In the case of this clone: At one boundary the junction diverges from the germline segment, which might be a read error. The chain links TRBV5-6 to TRBJ1-1; unclear D gene. CDR1 and CDR2 from the germline V gene are SGHDT and YYEEEE. The CDR3 runs 13 residues. CDR3: CASTLPGLTEAFF. CDR3 sequence (DNA): TGTGCCAGCACCTTGCCGGGATTAACTGAAGCTTTCTTT.

The chain carries TRBV5-4 and TRBJ2-2; maybe TRBD1 (5 bases). The germline CDR1 and CDR2 sequences are SGHNT and YYREEE (reference sequence). This CDR3 spans 15 amino acids. The V and J ends lost 6 bases and 6 bases respectively, with 18 bases between them. Written as DNA, the CDR3 is TGTGCCAGCACCCTGACGACAGTGACGGCCGGGGAGCTGTTTTTT. This translates into CASTLTTVTAGELFF.

V and J are TRBV3-1 (or the pseudogene TRBV3-2) and TRBJ2-3; no clear D. CDR3 size: 14 residues. CDR1 and CDR2 (germline): LGHDT, YNNKEL (reference sequence). V was cut by 4 bases and J by 8 bases, with 16 bases left in between. In nucleotides, the CDR3 is TGTGCCAGCAGCCCGGGTCCGTATAGTGGTACGCAGTATTTT. The encoded protein is CASSPGPYSGTQYF.

Worth noting for this clone: The sample has other DNA sequences that encode this CDR3 too. The V gene is TRBV18, the J gene TRBJ1-1, with a tentative D call TRBD1 (5 bases). This CDR3 contains 13 residues. Trimming removed 4 bases from V and 3 bases from J, with 9 bases in between. CDR1 and CDR2 (germline): KGHSH, LQKENI. The CDR3 here is CASSQGRDTEAFF. In DNA, the CDR3 is TGTGCCAGCTCACAGGGACGGGACACTGAAGCTTTCTTT.

The rearrangement links TRBV5-1 to TRBJ2-7; D might be TRBD1 (6 bases). The CDR3 is 15 residues long. The V gene lost 4 bases and the J gene lost 7 bases, with 21 bases spanning the gap. Germline CDR1 is SGHRS and CDR2 is YFSETQ. The CDR3 spells CASSPLGGRPEEQYF. CDR3 bases: TGCGCCAGCAGCCCGCTAGGGGGTAGGCCAGAAGAGCAGTACTTC.

This rearrangement joins TRBV15 to TRBJ1-5; D is perhaps TRBD1 (5 bases). The V and J ends lost 0 bases and 5 bases respectively, with 11 bases between them. The germline gives CDR1 LNHNV, CDR2 YYDKDF (reference sequence). This CDR3 contains 15 residues. The CDR3 DNA sequence: TGTGCCACCAGCAGAGATCTAGGAGGGGATCAGCCCCAGCATTTT. This encodes CATSRDLGGDQPQHF.

The rearrangement joins TRBV30 to TRBJ1-2; 8 positions agree with TRBD1. CDR3 length equals 12 residues. Losses at the gene ends were 7 bases for V and 2 bases for J; bases not matched to a gene: 3. Germline-derived CDR1 and CDR2 are GTSNPN and SVGIG (reference sequence). The CDR3 protein is CAFRDRNYGYTF. DNA for the CDR3: TGTGCCTTCCGGGACAGGAACTATGGCTACACCTTC.

This chain uses TRBV25-1 with TRBJ1-2, with D possibly matching TRBD1 (5 bases). Trimming took off 5 bases at V and 7 bases at J, with 17 bases between the two ends. CDR1 and CDR2 (germline): MGHDK, SYGVNS. This CDR3 spans 14 amino acids. CDR3 loop: CASSQPGLKTGYTF. As DNA, the CDR3 is TGTGCCAGCAGTCAACCGGGACTGAAGACTGGCTACACCTTC.

The chain recombines TRBV5-6 with TRBJ1-3; D possibly corresponds to TRBD1 (5 bases). In germline, CDR1 is SGHDT, CDR2 YYEEEE. The CDR3 contains 15 residues. The germline V and J ends were trimmed by 0 bases and 3 bases, with 10 bases remaining between them. The CDR3 DNA follows: TGTGCCAGCAGCTTGGAAGGGGATGTTGGAAACACCATATATTTT. This gives the protein CASSLEGDVGNTIYF.

This clone turned up a few times. The V and J genes are TRBV23-1 and TRBJ2-7; no firm D call. TRBV23-1 is sorted into the ORF group, with uncertain function. Trimming cost V 4 bases and J 3 bases, with 13 bases left between them. This CDR3 spans 14 amino acids. The CDR3 DNA follows: TGCGCCAGCAGTCTTACCGGACGGCTCTACGAGCAGTACTTC. Its translation: CASSLTGRLYEQYF.

This clone appeared a few times. The genes are TRBV4-1 and TRBJ1-4; 10 nucleotides line up with TRBD1. CDR1 and CDR2 (germline): MGHRA, YSYEKL. The CDR3 consists of 16 residues. The trim removed 1 base at V and 8 bases at J, leaving 7 bases unmatched. This CDR3 reads CASSQALGTGVEKLFF. The CDR3 nucleotides are TGCGCCAGCAGCCAAGCGCTGGGGACAGGGGTGGAAAAACTGTTTTTT.

This chain joins TRBV7-8 and TRBJ1-3; 9 bases align to TRBD1. The CDR3 totals 17 residues. The V gene end was trimmed by 1 base and the J gene end by 0 bases; junction bases not matched to a gene: 4. Germline loops: CDR1 SGHVS, CDR2 FQNEAQ. CDR3 sequence: CASSLGTGANSGNTIYF. The CDR3, as DNA: TGTGCCAGCAGCTTAGGGACAGGGGCCAACTCTGGAAACACCATATATTTT.

The chain joins TRBV30 to TRBJ2-3; TRBD2 aligns across 7 bases. The V and J ends lost 0 bases and 5 bases, in that order; junction bases with no gene match: 8. CDR3 length: 15 amino acids. Germline CDR1 and CDR2: GTSNPN and SVGIG (reference sequence). CDR3 protein: CAWSVWGGSQDTQYF. The CDR3 nucleotides read TGTGCCTGGAGTGTCTGGGGGGGGTCCCAAGATACGCAGTATTTT. Variable domain in full (rest from reference TRBV30 and TRBJ2-3): SQTIHQWPATLVQPVGSPLSLECTVEGTSNPNLYWYRQAAGRGLQLLFYSVGIGQISSEVPQNLSASRPQDRQFILSSKKLLLSDSGFYLCAWSVWGGSQDTQYFGPGTRLTVL.

The V and J genes are TRBV6-5 and TRBJ1-3; D gene ambiguous. CDR1 is MNHEY and CDR2 is SVGAGI in the germline V gene. V lost 2 bases and J 4 bases, leaving 12 bases between the germline ends. This CDR3 contains 15 residues. The CDR3 DNA sequence: TGTGCCAGCAGTTACGATGGATTGGAGGGAAACACCATATATTTT. Protein product: CASSYDGLEGNTIYF.

This clone was observed a single time. This rearrangement joins TRBV7-3 to TRBJ1-2; 10 nucleotides agree with TRBD1. The CDR3 length is 15 residues. Germline CDR1 is SGHTA and CDR2 is FQGTGA. The trim removed 5 bases at V and 3 bases at J, leaving 6 bases unmatched. CDR3 bases: TGTGCCAGCAGCCAAGGACAGGGGGACTACTATGGCTACACCTTC. The encoded protein is CASSQGQGDYYGYTF.

The genes are TRBV28 and TRBJ1-2; 9 bases match TRBD1. Germline assignment: CDR1 MDHEN and CDR2 SYDVKM. The CDR3 loop spans 13 amino acids. V was pared by 3 bases and J by 5 bases, with 1 base of the junction left unmatched. The CDR3 sequence is CASSFDRGYGYTF. For the CDR3, the DNA is TGTGCCAGCAGTTTTGACAGGGGGTATGGCTACACCTTC.

This clone has a single count. The chain combines TRBV28 with TRBJ2-5; TRBD2 agrees at 10 bases. There are 15 residues in the CDR3. V shed 4 bases, J shed 2 bases, and the junction held 4 bases outside the gene matches. Germline V gene lookup returns CDR1 MDHEN and CDR2 SYDVKM. CDR3 residues: CASSSSGGAQETQYF. For the CDR3, the DNA is TGTGCCAGCAGTTCGAGCGGGGGGGCGCAAGAGACCCAGTACTTC.

The table lists this clone with a count of one. The genes are TRBV6-1 and TRBJ2-3, with a possible D match to TRBD2 (5 bases). V was shortened by 3 bases and J by 3 bases, with 22 bases between the two germline ends. Germline CDR1 is MNHNS and CDR2 is SASEGT. This CDR3 contains 18 residues. The CDR3, as DNA: TGTGCCAGCAGTGACCGGCCTGGGAGCGGCAGGTGGACAGATACGCAGTATTTT. Its translation is CASSDRPGSGRWTDTQYF.